This T cell receptor (beta chain) was retrieved from a study of TIL therapy for anti-PD-1-resistant metastatic lung cancer (dated by TCRdb to the early 2020s). With respect to the entire study: Tumors were harvested before any PD-1/PD-L1 blockade; patients then received nivolumab, and those progressing received lymphodepletion, expanded TIL infusion and IL-2. The cohort was composed predominantly of lung adenocarcinoma, with four EGFR-mutant and two ALK-rearranged tumors included, and half of patients were identified as current or former smokers. A median non-synonymous tumor mutation burden of under 1.9 mutations per megabase was determined across the cohort by whole-exome sequencing. Enrolled patients had a median age of about 50 years (range roughly 35-85) and a median tumor PD-L1 proportion score of around 5.9%. Clonotypes were tracked across tumor, expanded TIL product and serial blood samples by T cell receptor beta sequencing of tumor and peripheral blood. Findings and caveats that apply to the study as a whole: The cohort was highly selected, with more treatment-naive, never-smoker and oncogene-addicted patients than typical, limiting generalizability. The study protocol defined all tumor marker inferences as exploratory. The baseline peripheral repertoire was partially replaced by infused TIL clonotypes, which then decayed over months, and no apparent association between persistence and response was found.

Explained via the paper, the time point label denotes: pre-treatment sample, taken before nivolumab and TIL therapy. Adults with stage 4 NSCLC were enrolled from October 2017 to early 2020 in a dual-center phase I trial. The samples were drawn from an open-label, single-arm phase I trial testing tumor-infiltrating lymphocyte therapy combined with nivolumab in advanced non-small cell lung cancer. Blood mononuclear cells were isolated from EDTA tubes by Ficoll gradient and were snap-frozen as pellets, and DNA was extracted with a Qiagen mini-prep kit. Using bias-controlled multiplex PCR with the immunoSEQ v3 hsTCRB kit, the TCR beta CDR3 regions were amplified from genomic DNA. An Illumina NextSeq 500 was used to sequence the TCR libraries, reaching around 1.8 million read pairs at survey level or about 5-6.5 million at deep level. The authors' analysis ran thus. Clonality was reported by immunoSEQ Analyzer software, which also assigned V, D and J genes and filtered out non-productive sequences. Repertoires were compared using productive Simpson clonality and Morisita overlap index of productive TRB rearrangements between infused TIL and blood. For each clone in blood, the absolute clonotype count was estimated by multiplying the lymphocyte count by the CD3+ fraction and by the clone's productive frequency. The table comes from immuneACCESS by way of TCRdb, which keeps in-frame sequences with V and J called. Part of the clones is missing from these tables; in studies checked, under half for an unresolved V gene and the rest for unknown reasons. Clonal size and the V and J genes are those of that table, whereas D and trimming came from the DNA. The sample records approximately 50,000 clones, 65% to 80% of which are singletons. The ten most abundant clones make up about 15% of the sample.

Notes on this clone: The antigen this receptor binds is unknown. No quality values exist for individual bases; no much larger clone is one base distant.

V is pruned by 4 bases and J by 2 bases, leaving 4 bases of the junction without a gene match. The CDR3 numbers 16 residues from cysteine through phenylalanine. The DNA shown is the 48-base CDR3, in frame from base 1. CDR1 and CDR2 are read off the germline V gene (reference sequence) as SGHNT and YYREEE. The TCR originated in a man aged 65 to 85 with non-small cell lung cancer. This receptor chain uses TRBV5-4 and TRBJ2-3, with 13 middle bases fitting TRBD2. The input for sequencing was blood, taken at baseline. The DNA reads as follows: TGTGCCAGCAGCCGCGGGACTAGCGGGATCACAGATACGCAGTATTTT. It is translated as CASSRGTSGITDTQYF.